This T cell receptor (beta chain) was found in a study of blood T cell repertoires in COVID-19. Germline CDR1 is PRHDT and CDR2 is FYEKMQ (reference sequence). The length of the CDR3 is 16 residues. After removal of 0 bases from V and 2 bases from J, the junction contained 4 bases not matched to a gene. Produced via immunoSEQ multiplex PCR; TCRdb's table is partial and in-frame only. This sample has some 300,000 clones; 90% occur once, and the top ten carry approximately 6%. V usage is TRBV13 and J usage is TRBJ2-1, with 7 bases identical to TRBD2. The receptor was isolated from a woman aged 45-60 years with COVID-19, enrolled during active disease. The sample was peripheral blood. In DNA form, the CDR3 reads TGTGCCAGCAGCTTAGGGCGGGAGTTTGCCTACAATGAGCAGTTCTTC. This codes for CASSLGREFAYNEQFF. The variable domain in full, with the rest retrieved from reference TRBV13 and TRBJ2-1, is AAGVIQSPRHLIKEKRETATLKCYPIPRHDTVYWYQQGPGQDPQFLISFYEKMQSDKGSIPDRFSAQQFSDYHSELNMSSLELGDSALYFCASSLGREFAYNEQFFGPGTRLTVL.